These 6 T cell receptor beta chains share one sample of origin, sequenced in a study of blood T cell repertoires in COVID-19. Generated by immunoSEQ multiplex PCR, the TCRdb table keeps only in-frame clones and is missing some. The profile shows about 210,000 clones, around 85% of them singletons. The sequenced sample was peripheral blood. All receptors derive from a woman in her sixties or seventies with COVID-19, enrolled during active disease.

The chain links TRBV28 to TRBJ1-1; D remains ambiguous. Germline CDR1 and CDR2: MDHEN and SYDVKM. V lost 8 bases and J 3 bases, leaving 13 bases between the germline ends. The CDR3 is 13 amino acids. In DNA form, the CDR3 reads TGTGCCAGCCATGGCAGGCCGTACACTGAAGCTTTCTTT. Amino acid sequence: CASHGRPYTEAFF.

The V and J genes are TRBV9 and TRBJ1-1; 9 bases line up with TRBD1. J was trimmed by 4 bases and V by 4 bases; bases with no gene match: 11. This CDR3 has 16 amino acids. Looked up from germline, CDR1 is SGDLS and CDR2 is YYNGEE. The CDR3 reads CASSPSAGTGSTEAFF. Written as DNA, the CDR3 is TGTGCCAGCAGCCCCTCGGCCGGGACAGGGAGCACTGAAGCTTTCTTT.

The chain employs TRBV7-9 and TRBJ1-5; 9 bases fit TRBD1. The junction had 6 bases not matched to a gene; V was cut back by 4 bases and J by 2 bases. The CDR3 covers 16 residues. Looked up from germline, CDR1 is SEHNR and CDR2 is FQNEAQ (reference sequence). The CDR3: CASSSQQGAGNQPQHF. DNA of the CDR3: TGTGCCAGCAGCTCGCAACAGGGGGCCGGCAATCAGCCCCAGCATTTT.

In this sample, this clone turned up once. This chain joins TRBV11-3 and TRBJ2-4; D gene uncertain. V was shortened by 0 bases and J by 6 bases, with 12 bases between the two germline ends. Germline lookup yields CDR1 SGHNT and CDR2 YENEEA. The CDR3 contains 15 residues. CDR3 nucleotides: TGTGCCAGCAGCTTAGATCCCCCCCCGGGAAACATTCAGTACTTC. Translation gives CASSLDPPPGNIQYF.

This clone was observed a handful of times. This chain links TRBV18 with TRBJ2-7; possible D gene TRBD2, 6 bases. V shed 2 bases and J shed 2 bases, with 13 bases lying between them. The CDR3 runs to 15 residues. Germline V gene sequence: CDR1 KGHSH, CDR2 LQKENI. Written as DNA, the CDR3 is TGTGCCAGCTCACCATCCGGGACTCTTGCCTACGAGCAGTACTTC. Its protein product is CASSPSGTLAYEQYF. The full variable domain, rest sourced from reference TRBV18 and TRBJ2-7, is NAGVMQNPRHLVRRRGQEARLRCSPMKGHSHVYWYRQLPEEGLKFMVYLQKENIIDESGMPKERFSAEFPKEGPSILRIQQVVRGDSAAYFCASSPSGTLAYEQYFGPGTRLTVT.

The chain recombines TRBV11-3 with TRBJ2-1; D uncertain. Per germline, CDR1 SGHNT and CDR2 YENEEA. V was trimmed by 0 bases and J by 9 bases, leaving 6 bases between them. The CDR3 covers 12 residues. Here the CDR3 reads CASSLEGGEQFF. For the CDR3, the DNA is TGTGCCAGCAGCTTAGAAGGCGGTGAGCAGTTCTTC.